This TCR beta chain appears in the sequencing data of a study of T cells after posttransplantation cyclophosphamide. Study-wide points: Donor CD8+ memory clones often dominated recipient blood repertoires at later times.

Libraries were prepared by immunoSEQ multiplex PCR; TCRdb keeps only in-frame clonotypes and omits some of them. The sample has 25,000 or so clones, 86% seen once; the top ten hold roughly 6.2%. About this clone: Its specificity is not known.

V dropped 0 bases and J dropped 5; count of bases not matched to a gene: 7. Germline V gives CDR1 SGHTS, CDR2 YDEGEE. The CDR3 loop spans 16 amino acids. The sequence derives from a woman aged 60-75 years with a blood cancer, CMV-positive, and with a related stem cell donor. The specimen sequenced was PBMCs. The chain is built from TRBV5-8 and TRBJ2-3; TRBD2 matches 9 bases. This chain's CDR3 is CASSLGPAGGLDTQYF. The CDR3 DNA sequence: TGTGCCAGCAGCTTGGGTCCAGCGGGGGGCCTAGATACGCAGTATTTT. The full variable domain, with the rest looked up from reference TRBV5-8 and TRBJ2-3, is EAGVTQSPTHLIKTRGQQATLRCSPISGHTSVYWYQQALGLGLQFLLWYDEGEERNRGNFPPRFSGRQFPNYSSELNVNALELEDSALYLCASSLGPAGGLDTQYFGPGTRLTVL.